This TCR beta chain emerged from a study of T cell changes during pregnancy in multiple sclerosis. Germline values: CDR1 GTSNPN, CDR2 SVGIG (reference sequence). The CDR3 runs to 10 residues. Deletions cut 5 bases from V and 6 bases from J, with 5 bases between. This clone was seen a few times. Some clones are missing from TCRdb's copy, which holds only in-frame ones; the method was immunoSEQ multiplex PCR. The sample holds about 42,000 clones, less than 90% seen once. This specimen was CD4+ T cells from peripheral blood mononuclear cells, taken before pregnancy. The chain recombines TRBV30 with TRBJ1-5, with unresolved D. The TCR originated in a female donor with multiple sclerosis, enrolled in a pregnancy study. CDR3 sequence (DNA): TGTGCCTGGGGGAGTCAGCCCCAGCATTTT. It specifies CAWGSQPQHF. The full variable domain, with the rest looked up from reference TRBV30 and TRBJ1-5, is SQTIHQWPATLVQPVGSPLSLECTVEGTSNPNLYWYRQAAGRGLQLLFYSVGIGQISSEVPQNLSASRPQDRQFILSSKKLLLSDSGFYLCAWGSQPQHFGDGTRLSIL.